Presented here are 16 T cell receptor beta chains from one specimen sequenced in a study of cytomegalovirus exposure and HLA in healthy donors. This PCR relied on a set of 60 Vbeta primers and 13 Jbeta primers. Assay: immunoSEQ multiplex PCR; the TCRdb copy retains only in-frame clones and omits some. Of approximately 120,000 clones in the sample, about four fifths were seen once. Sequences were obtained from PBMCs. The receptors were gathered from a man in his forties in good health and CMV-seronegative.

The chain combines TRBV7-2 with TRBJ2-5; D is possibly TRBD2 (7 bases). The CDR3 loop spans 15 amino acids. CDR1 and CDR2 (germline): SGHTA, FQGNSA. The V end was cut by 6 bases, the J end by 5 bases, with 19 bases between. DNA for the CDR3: TGTGCCAGCAGAGACCCCCGGGGGGCGGGGGAGACCCAGTACTTC. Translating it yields CASRDPRGAGETQYF.

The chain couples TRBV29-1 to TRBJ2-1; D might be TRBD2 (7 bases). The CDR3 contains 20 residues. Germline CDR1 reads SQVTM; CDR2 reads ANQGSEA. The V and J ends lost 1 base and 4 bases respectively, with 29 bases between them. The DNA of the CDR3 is TGCAGCGTTGAAGTTCGAGGGACATCTACCCTGCGGGGGAATTACAATGAGCAGTTCTTC. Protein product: CSVEVRGTSTLRGNYNEQFF.

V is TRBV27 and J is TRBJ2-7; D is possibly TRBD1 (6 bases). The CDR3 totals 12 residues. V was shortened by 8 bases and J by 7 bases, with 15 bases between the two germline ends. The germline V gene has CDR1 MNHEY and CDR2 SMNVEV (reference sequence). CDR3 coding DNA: TGTGCCAGCTGGGCCAGGGGTAGAGAGCAGTACTTC. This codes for CASWARGREQYF.

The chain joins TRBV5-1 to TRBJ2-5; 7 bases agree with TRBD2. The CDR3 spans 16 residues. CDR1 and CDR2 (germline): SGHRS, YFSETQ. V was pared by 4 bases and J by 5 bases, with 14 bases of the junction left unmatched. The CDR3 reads CASSRGLAGQGETQYF. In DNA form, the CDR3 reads TGCGCCAGCAGCAGGGGTTTAGCGGGCCAAGGGGAGACCCAGTACTTC.

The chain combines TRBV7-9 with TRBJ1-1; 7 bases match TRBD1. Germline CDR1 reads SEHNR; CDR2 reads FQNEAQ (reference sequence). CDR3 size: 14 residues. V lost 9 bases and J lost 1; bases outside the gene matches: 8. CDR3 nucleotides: TGTGCCAGACAGGGGTTTAACCCGAACACTGAAGCTTTCTTT. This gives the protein CARQGFNPNTEAFF.

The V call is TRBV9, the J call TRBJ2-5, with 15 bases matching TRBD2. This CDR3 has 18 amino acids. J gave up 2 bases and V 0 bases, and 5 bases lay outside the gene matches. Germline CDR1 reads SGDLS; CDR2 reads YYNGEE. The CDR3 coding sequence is TGTGCCAGCAGCGTAGCCGGACTAGCGGGGGGGATGCAAGAGACCCAGTACTTC. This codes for CASSVAGLAGGMQETQYF.

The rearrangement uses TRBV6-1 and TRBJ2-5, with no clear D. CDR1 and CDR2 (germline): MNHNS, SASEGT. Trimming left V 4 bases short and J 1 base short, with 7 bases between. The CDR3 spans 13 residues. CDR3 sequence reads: CASSVFVQETQYF. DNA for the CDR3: TGTGCCAGCAGTGTCTTTGTCCAAGAGACCCAGTACTTC.

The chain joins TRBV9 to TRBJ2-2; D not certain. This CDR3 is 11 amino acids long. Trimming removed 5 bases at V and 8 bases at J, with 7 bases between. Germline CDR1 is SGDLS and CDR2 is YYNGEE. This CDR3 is CASSLIGELFF. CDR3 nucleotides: TGTGCCAGCAGTTTAATAGGGGAGCTGTTTTTT.

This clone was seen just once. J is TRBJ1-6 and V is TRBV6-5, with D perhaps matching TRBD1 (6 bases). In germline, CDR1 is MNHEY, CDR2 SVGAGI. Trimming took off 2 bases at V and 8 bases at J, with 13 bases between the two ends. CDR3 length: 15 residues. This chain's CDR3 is CASSYGQGGYSPLHF. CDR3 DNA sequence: TGTGCCAGCAGTTACGGCCAAGGGGGTTATTCACCCCTCCACTTT.

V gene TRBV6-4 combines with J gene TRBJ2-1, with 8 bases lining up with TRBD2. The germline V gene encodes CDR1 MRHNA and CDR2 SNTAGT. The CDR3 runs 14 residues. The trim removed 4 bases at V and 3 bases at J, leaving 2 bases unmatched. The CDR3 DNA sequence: TGTGCCAGCAGTGGTAGCGGGAACTACAATGAGCAGTTCTTC. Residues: CASSGSGNYNEQFF.

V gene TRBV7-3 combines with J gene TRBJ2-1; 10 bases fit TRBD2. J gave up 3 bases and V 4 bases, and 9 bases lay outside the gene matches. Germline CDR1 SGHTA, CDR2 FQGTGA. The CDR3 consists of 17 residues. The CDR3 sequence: CASSSPHSGGLYNEQFF. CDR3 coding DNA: TGTGCCAGCAGCTCCCCTCATAGCGGGGGGCTCTACAATGAGCAGTTCTTC.

CDR3 DNA sequence: TGTGCCAGCAGAAGGACAGTTTCAGAGACCCAGTACTTC. Protein sequence: CASRRTVSETQYF. The chain couples TRBV27 to TRBJ2-5, with a tentative D call TRBD1 (6 bases). The CDR3 runs 13 residues. Between the trimmed V and J ends, which lost 6 bases and 4 bases, there was a span of 12 bases. Germline V CDR1 and CDR2: MNHEY, SMNVEV (reference sequence).

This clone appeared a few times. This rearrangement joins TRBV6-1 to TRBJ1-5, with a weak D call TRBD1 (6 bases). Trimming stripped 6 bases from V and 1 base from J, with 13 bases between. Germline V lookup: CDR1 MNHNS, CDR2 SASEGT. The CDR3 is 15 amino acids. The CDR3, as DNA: TGTGCCAGCAGCCAGGGGATTCTGAGCAATCAGCCCCAGCATTTT. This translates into CASSQGILSNQPQHF.

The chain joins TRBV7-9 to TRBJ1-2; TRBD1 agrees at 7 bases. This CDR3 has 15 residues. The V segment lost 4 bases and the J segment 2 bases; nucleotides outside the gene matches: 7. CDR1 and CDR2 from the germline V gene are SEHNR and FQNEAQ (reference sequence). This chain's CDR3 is CASSWDSLGNYGYTF. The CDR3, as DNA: TGTGCCAGCAGCTGGGACAGCTTGGGGAACTATGGCTACACCTTC. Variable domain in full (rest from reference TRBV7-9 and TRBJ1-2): DTGVSQNPRHKITKRGQNVTFRCDPISEHNRLYWYRQTLGQGPEFLTYFQNEAQLEKSRLLSDRFSAERPKGSFSTLEIQRTEQGDSAMYLCASSWDSLGNYGYTFGSGTRLTVV.

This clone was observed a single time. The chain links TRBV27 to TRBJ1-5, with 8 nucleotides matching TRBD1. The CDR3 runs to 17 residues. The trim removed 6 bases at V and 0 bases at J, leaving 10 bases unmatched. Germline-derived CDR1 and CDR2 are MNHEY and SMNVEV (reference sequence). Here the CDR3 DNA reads TGTGCCAGCAGCCATATCGGACAGGGATATAGCAATCAGCCCCAGCATTTT. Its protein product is CASSHIGQGYSNQPQHF.

The CDR3 DNA is TGTGCCTGCGTGCTACAGAGCTTGAACACCGGGGAGCTGTTTTTT. It codes for CACVLQSLNTGELFF. The gene calls are TRBV30 and TRBJ2-2; D remains unclear. CDR1 GTSNPN and CDR2 SVGIG come from the germline V gene (reference sequence). This CDR3 has 15 residues. V lost 6 bases and J lost 1, with 15 bases in between.